The next 4 T cell receptor beta chains were all read from a single sample in a study of OX40 agonist ivuxolimab in advanced cancers. The table came from immunoSEQ multiplex PCR; TCRdb's copy has only in-frame clones and leaves some out. This sample has roughly 63,000 clones, with nearly 90% found just once. The starting material was CD4+ or CD8+ T cells sorted from blood, obtained in a trial of the OX40 agonist ivuxolimab. The receptors stem from an adult with an advanced solid tumor such as melanoma, head and neck, liver or kidney cancer.

The chain links TRBV13 to TRBJ2-3, with 9 positions matching TRBD2. Unmatched junction bases numbered 9, after V lost 5 bases and J lost 3 bases. Germline loops: CDR1 PRHDT, CDR2 FYEKMQ (reference sequence). The CDR3 runs 16 residues. The CDR3: CASSPWGSGSTDTQYF. The CDR3 nucleotides are TGTGCCAGCAGCCCCTGGGGTAGCGGGAGTACAGATACGCAGTATTTT.

The J gene is TRBJ2-7, the V gene TRBV7-9; no clear D gene. The CDR3 extends over 11 amino acids. Deletions cut 1 base from V and 6 bases from J, with 4 bases between. In germline, CDR1 is SEHNR, CDR2 FQNEAQ (reference sequence). This CDR3 is CASSLGLEQYF. The DNA for the CDR3 is TGTGCCAGCAGCTTAGGTCTCGAGCAGTACTTC. Full variable domain (remainder filled in from reference TRBV7-9 and TRBJ2-7): DTGVSQNPRHKITKRGQNVTFRCDPISEHNRLYWYRQTLGQGPEFLTYFQNEAQLEKSRLLSDRFSAERPKGSFSTLEIQRTEQGDSAMYLCASSLGLEQYFGPGTRLTVT.

CDR3 amino acids: CASSSSMGLSTEAFF. CDR3 bases: TGTGCCAGCAGTTCGTCGATGGGCTTATCCACTGAAGCTTTCTTT. The genes are TRBV28 and TRBJ1-1; D gene ambiguous. There are 15 residues in the CDR3. Trimming left V 4 bases short and J 4 bases short, with 16 bases between. CDR1 and CDR2 from the germline V gene are MDHEN and SYDVKM.

The V call is TRBV28, the J call TRBJ1-1, with 7 bases lining up with TRBD1. CDR3 length: 13 amino acids. CDR1 MDHEN and CDR2 SYDVKM come from the germline V gene. The V and J ends lost 7 bases and 6 bases, in that order; junction bases with no gene match: 8. The CDR3 DNA is TGTGCCAGCACTGTACAGACAGGGTCTGAAGCTTTCTTT. Amino acids: CASTVQTGSEAFF.